This T cell receptor (beta chain) emerged from a study of blood T cell repertoires in COVID-19. There are 15 residues in the CDR3. V was pared by 5 bases and J by 4 bases, with 6 bases of the junction left unmatched. From germline, CDR1 is SEHNR and CDR2 FQNEAQ (reference sequence). In the authors' workflow: Researchers report that nucleated cell counts were estimated from reference gene primer amplification. Sequencing was performed with immunoSEQ multiplex PCR; in TCRdb, only in-frame clones are kept and a portion is missing. V and J calls and clone size follow that table, whereas D and trimming were derived from the DNA. The table shows some 130,000 clones, with about 70% occurring only once.

The rearrangement joins TRBV7-9 to TRBJ2-3; 10 bases are shared with TRBD1. The TCR originated in a woman aged 70 to 79 with acute or convalescent COVID-19. The sample consisted of peripheral blood. CDR3 sequence reads: CASSQTGGGSDTQYF. CDR3 sequence (DNA): TGTGCCAGCAGCCAGACAGGGGGCGGATCAGATACGCAGTATTTT. Complete variable domain (other parts from reference TRBV7-9 and TRBJ2-3): DTGVSQNPRHKITKRGQNVTFRCDPISEHNRLYWYRQTLGQGPEFLTYFQNEAQLEKSRLLSDRFSAERPKGSFSTLEIQRTEQGDSAMYLCASSQTGGGSDTQYFGPGTRLTVL.